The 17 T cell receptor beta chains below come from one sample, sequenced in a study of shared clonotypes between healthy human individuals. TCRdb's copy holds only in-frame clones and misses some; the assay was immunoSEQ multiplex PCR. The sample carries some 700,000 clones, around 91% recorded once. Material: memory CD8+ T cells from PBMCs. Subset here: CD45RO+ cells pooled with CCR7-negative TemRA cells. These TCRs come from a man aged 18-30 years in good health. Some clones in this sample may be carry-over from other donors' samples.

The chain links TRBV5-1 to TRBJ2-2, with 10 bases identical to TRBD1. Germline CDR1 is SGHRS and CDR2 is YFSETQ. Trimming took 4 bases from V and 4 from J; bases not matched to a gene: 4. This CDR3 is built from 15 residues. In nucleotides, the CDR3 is TGCGCCAGCAGCAAGACAGGGGGCGGCACCGGGGAGCTGTTTTTT. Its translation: CASSKTGGGTGELFF.

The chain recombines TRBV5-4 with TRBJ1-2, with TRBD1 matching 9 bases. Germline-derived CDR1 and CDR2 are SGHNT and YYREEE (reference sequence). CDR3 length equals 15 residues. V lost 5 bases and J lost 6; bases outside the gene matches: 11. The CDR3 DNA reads TGTGCCAGCAGTCCAAACAGGGGGCGTATTGATGGCTACACCTTC. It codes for CASSPNRGRIDGYTF.

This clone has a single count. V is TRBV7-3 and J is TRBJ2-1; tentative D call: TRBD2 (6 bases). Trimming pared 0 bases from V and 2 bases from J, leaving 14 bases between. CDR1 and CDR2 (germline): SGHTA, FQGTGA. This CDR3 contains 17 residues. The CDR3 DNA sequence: TGTGCCAGCAGCTTAACTGCACTAGCTAGCACCTACAATGAGCAGTTCTTC. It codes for CASSLTALASTYNEQFF.

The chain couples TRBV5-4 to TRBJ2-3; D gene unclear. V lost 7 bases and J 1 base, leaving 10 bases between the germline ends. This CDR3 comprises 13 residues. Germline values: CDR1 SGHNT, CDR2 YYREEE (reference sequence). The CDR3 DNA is TGTGCCAGCGCCTCCGGGCGCACAGATACGCAGTATTTT. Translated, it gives CASASGRTDTQYF.

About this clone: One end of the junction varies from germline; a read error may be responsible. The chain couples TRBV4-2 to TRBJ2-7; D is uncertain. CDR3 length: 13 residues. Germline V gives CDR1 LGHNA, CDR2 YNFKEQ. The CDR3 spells CAGSAPSGDEQYF. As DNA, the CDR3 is TGTGCCGGCAGCGCCCCTTCGGGTGACGAGCAGTACTTC.

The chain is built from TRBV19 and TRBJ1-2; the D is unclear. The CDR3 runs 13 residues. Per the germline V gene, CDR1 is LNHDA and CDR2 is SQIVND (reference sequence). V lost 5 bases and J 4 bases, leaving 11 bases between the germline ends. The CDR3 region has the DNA TGTGCCAGTAGTCACGGGTCTGTCTATGGCTACACCTTC. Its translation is CASSHGSVYGYTF.

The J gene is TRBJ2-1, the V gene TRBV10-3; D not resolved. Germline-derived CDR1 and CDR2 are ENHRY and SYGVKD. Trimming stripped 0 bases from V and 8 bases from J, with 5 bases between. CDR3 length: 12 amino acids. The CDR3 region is CAISESLHEQFF. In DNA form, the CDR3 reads TGTGCCATCAGTGAGTCGTTGCATGAGCAGTTCTTC.

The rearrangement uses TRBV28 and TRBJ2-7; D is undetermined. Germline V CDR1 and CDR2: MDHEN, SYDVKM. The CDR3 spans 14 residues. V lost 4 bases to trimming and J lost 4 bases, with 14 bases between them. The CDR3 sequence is CASSSTRKGYEQYF. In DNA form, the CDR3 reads TGTGCCAGCAGTTCGACAAGAAAAGGGTACGAGCAGTACTTC. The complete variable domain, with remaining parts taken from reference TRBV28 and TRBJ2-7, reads DVKVTQSSRYLVKRTGEKVFLECVQDMDHENMFWYRQDPGLGLRLIYFSYDVKMKEKGDIPEGYSVSREKKERFSLILESASTNQTSMYLCASSSTRKGYEQYFGPGTRLTVT.

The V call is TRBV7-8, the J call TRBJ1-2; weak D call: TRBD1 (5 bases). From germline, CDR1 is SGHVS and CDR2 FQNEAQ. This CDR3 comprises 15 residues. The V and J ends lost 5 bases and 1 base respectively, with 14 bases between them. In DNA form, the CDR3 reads TGTGCCAGCAGCCCATCCCGGGGACTTAACTATGGCTACACCTTC. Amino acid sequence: CASSPSRGLNYGYTF.

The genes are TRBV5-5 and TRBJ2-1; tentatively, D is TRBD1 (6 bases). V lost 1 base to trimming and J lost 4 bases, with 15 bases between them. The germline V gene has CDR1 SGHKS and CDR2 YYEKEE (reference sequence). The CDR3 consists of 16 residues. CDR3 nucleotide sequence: TGTGCCAGCAGCTTGTCTGGCAGGGGTGGATACAATGAGCAGTTCTTC. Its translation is CASSLSGRGGYNEQFF.

CDR3 nucleotides: TGTGCCAGCAGTATAATAAGACCGGGACAGGGTTACGAGCAGTACTTC. Its protein product is CASSIIRPGQGYEQYF. V gene TRBV28 combines with J gene TRBJ2-7; 9 positions agree with TRBD1. Germline-derived CDR1 and CDR2 are MDHEN and SYDVKM. This CDR3 spans 16 amino acids. The V and J ends lost 5 bases and 4 bases, in that order; junction bases with no gene match: 12.

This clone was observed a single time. The DNA of the CDR3 is TGTGCCAGCAGCCTAATCACAGATACGCAGTATTTT. This translates into CASSLITDTQYF. The J gene is TRBJ2-3, the V gene TRBV7-6; D not certain. There are 12 residues in the CDR3. Per germline, CDR1 SGHVS and CDR2 FNYEAQ. V was shortened by 5 bases and J by 2 bases, with 5 bases between the two germline ends.

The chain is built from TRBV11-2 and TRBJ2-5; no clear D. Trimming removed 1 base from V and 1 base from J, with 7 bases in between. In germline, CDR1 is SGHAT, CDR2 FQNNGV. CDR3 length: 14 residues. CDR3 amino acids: CASSLAGIQETQYF. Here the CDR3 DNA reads TGTGCCAGCAGCTTAGCGGGTATCCAAGAGACCCAGTACTTC.

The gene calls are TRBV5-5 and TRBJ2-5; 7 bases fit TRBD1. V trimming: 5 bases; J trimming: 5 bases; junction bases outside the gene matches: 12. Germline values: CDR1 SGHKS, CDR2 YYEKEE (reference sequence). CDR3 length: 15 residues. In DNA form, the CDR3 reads TGTGCCAGCAGACCCGTGACAGGGTCTATGGAGACCCAGTACTTC. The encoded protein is CASRPVTGSMETQYF.

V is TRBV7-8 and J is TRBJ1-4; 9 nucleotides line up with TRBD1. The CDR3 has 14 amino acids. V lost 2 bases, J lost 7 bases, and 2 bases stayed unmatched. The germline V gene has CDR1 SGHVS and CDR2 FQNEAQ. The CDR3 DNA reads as TGTGCCAGCAGCTTAAACAGGGGGCCTGAAAAACTGTTTTTT. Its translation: CASSLNRGPEKLFF.

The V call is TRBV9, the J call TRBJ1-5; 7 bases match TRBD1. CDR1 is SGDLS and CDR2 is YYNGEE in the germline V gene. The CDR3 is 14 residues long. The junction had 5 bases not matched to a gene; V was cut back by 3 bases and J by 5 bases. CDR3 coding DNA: TGTGCCAGCAGCGAGACAGGGAATTATCAGCCCCAGCATTTT. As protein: CASSETGNYQPQHF.

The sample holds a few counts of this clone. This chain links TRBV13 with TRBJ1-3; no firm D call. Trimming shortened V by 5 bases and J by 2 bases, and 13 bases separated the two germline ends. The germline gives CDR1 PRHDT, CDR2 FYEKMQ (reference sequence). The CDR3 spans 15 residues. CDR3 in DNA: TGTGCCAGCAGCCAACAAGGGCTCCCTGGAAACACCATATATTTT. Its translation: CASSQQGLPGNTIYF.